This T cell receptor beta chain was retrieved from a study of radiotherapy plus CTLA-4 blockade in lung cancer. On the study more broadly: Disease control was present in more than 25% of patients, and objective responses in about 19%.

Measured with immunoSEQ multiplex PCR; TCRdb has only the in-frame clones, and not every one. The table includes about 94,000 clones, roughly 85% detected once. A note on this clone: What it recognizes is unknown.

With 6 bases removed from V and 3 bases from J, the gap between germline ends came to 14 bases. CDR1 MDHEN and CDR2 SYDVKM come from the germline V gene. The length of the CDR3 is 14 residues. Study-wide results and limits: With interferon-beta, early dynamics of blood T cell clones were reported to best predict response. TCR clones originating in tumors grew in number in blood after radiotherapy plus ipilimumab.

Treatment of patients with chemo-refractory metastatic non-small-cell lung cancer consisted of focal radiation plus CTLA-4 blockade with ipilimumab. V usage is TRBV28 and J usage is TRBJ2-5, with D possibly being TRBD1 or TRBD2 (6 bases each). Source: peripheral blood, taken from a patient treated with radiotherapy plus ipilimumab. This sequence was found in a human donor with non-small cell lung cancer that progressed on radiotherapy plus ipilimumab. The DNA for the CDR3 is TGTGCCAGCAGCCGTGGGGGGCCAGAAGAGACCCAGTACTTC. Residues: CASSRGGPEETQYF.